These T cell receptor beta chains were read from a single sample in a study of cytomegalovirus exposure and HLA in healthy donors. The protocol was immunoSEQ multiplex PCR, while the TCRdb copy is restricted to in-frame clones and leaves out a portion. Among about 120,000 clones, 89% were seen once, and the ten largest hold approximately 1.1%. The sample taken for sequencing was PBMCs. The receptors come from a woman between 18 and 29 years old in good health and CMV-seronegative. Both conserved end residues are trimmed from each CDR3.

v_gene	j_gene	len	CDR3aa
TRBV28	TRBJ1-5	13	ASIGQVVSNQPQH
TRBV28	TRBJ2-4	13	ASSLPVEAKNIQY
TRBV7-2	TRBJ2-2	12	ASRGQGAWGELF
TRBV2	TRBJ2-3	12	ASRVAGGGDTQY
TRBV11-2	TRBJ1-4	12	ASSLDRGFEKLF
TRBV7-2	TRBJ1-5	13	ASSLVTAKNQPQH
TRBV6-5	TRBJ2-4	12	ASSYSDSQWFQY
TRBV29-1	TRBJ2-7	11	SVRRRELSEQY
TRBV7-9	TRBJ1-2	11	ASSQTGGRGYT
TRBV5-6	TRBJ1-2	10	ASSTGSGGYT
TRBV6-1	TRBJ1-1	11	ANTRELNTEAF
TRBV19	TRBJ2-3	10	ASSGAADTQY
TRBV5-1	TRBJ2-1	12	ASGKSGGSTEQF
TRBV7-8	TRBJ2-5	14	ASSHGVGTNQETQY
TRBV29-1	TRBJ2-1	10	SVVTSGRDGI
TRBV18	TRBJ2-1	14	ASSPSTGGLFNEQF
TRBV27	TRBJ1-4	12	ASSTGTSNEKLF
TRBV4-1	TRBJ2-1	14	ASSQEASNSYNEQF
TRBV6-5	TRBJ1-5	12	ASSIDRLDQPQH
TRBV5-6	TRBJ1-6	15	ASTLGRWSSYNSPLH
TRBV28	TRBJ2-7	12	ASSFQGRGLEQY
TRBV18	TRBJ1-6	14	ASSPEDRVLDLPLH
TRBV12-2	TRBJ1-5	14	ASRLTSGTKGQPQH
TRBV5-6	TRBJ2-5	11	ASSFDSEETQY
TRBV28	TRBJ1-1	13	ASSLPPDTSNEAF
TRBV27	TRBJ1-5	13	ASSRQGKGNQPQH
TRBV28	TRBJ2-5	13	ASSLTGLAQETQY
TRBV28	TRBJ1-4	11	ASSGQVNEKLF
TRBV10-3	TRBJ1-2	16	AIRRGTGQTLTNSGYT
TRBV19	TRBJ1-1	16	ASSIVASGQGRTTEAF